These 22 T cell receptor beta chains came from one sample sequenced in a study of shared clonotypes between healthy human individuals. The naive CD8 fraction comprised CD45RO-negative cells positively selected for CCR7 and excluded terminally differentiated effector memory CD45RA+ cells. The data were produced by immunoSEQ multiplex PCR, yet TCRdb's version contains in-frame clones alone and is incomplete. The sample records 800,000 or so clones, 96% being singletons. Sequencing input: naive CD8+ T cells sorted from blood. Receptor source: a man aged 25 to 45 in good health.

V and J are TRBV7-9 and TRBJ1-1, with D uncertain. V gave up 4 bases and J gave up 0 bases, with 15 bases separating them. Germline CDR1 is SEHNR and CDR2 is FQNEAQ (reference sequence). CDR3 length: 16 amino acids. CDR3 loop: CASSSSRLNLNTEAFF. The CDR3 DNA reads as TGTGCCAGCAGCTCCTCGCGGTTGAACCTGAACACTGAAGCTTTCTTT.

This rearrangement joins TRBV7-6 to TRBJ2-7; D perhaps matches TRBD1 (5 bases). CDR3 size: 15 residues. The germline V and J ends were trimmed by 0 bases and 6 bases, with 15 bases remaining between them. CDR1 is SGHVS, CDR2 FNYEAQ, per germline. CDR3 in DNA: TGTGCCAGCAGCTTAGCGAAGGGGCATGGGGCCGAGCAGTACTTC. Translated: CASSLAKGHGAEQYF.

This clone was detected only a few times. This rearrangement joins TRBV10-2 to TRBJ2-1; the D is unclear. Per the germline V gene, CDR1 is WSHSY and CDR2 is SAAADI. V dropped 0 bases and J dropped 0 bases, with 9 bases sitting between them. This CDR3 region has 16 residues. CDR3 in amino acids: CASSESVGSSYNEQFF. The CDR3 bases are TGCGCCAGCAGTGAGTCCGTCGGTAGCTCCTACAATGAGCAGTTCTTC.

The gene calls are TRBV19 and TRBJ2-7; D possibly corresponds to TRBD1 (6 bases). Trimming pared 0 bases from V and 5 bases from J, leaving 8 bases between. The germline CDR1 and CDR2 sequences are LNHDA and SQIVND (reference sequence). The CDR3 has 13 residues. The CDR3, as DNA: TGTGCCAGTAGTATAGATACAGGGAACGAGCAGTACTTC. Protein: CASSIDTGNEQYF.

J is TRBJ2-7 and V is TRBV7-2; 7 bases are shared with TRBD2. This CDR3 is built from 14 residues. V lost 0 bases and J lost 7; bases outside the gene matches: 6. Per the germline V gene, CDR1 is SGHTA and CDR2 is FQGNSA. The CDR3 loop is CASSLAGGPREQYF. The CDR3 nucleotides read TGTGCCAGCAGCTTAGCGGGAGGGCCTCGGGAGCAGTACTTC.

V and J are TRBV27 and TRBJ1-5, with 8 bases identical to TRBD1. In germline, CDR1 is MNHEY, CDR2 SMNVEV (reference sequence). This CDR3 spans 18 amino acids. V shed 2 bases and J 5 bases; nucleotides not matched to a gene: 14. DNA for the CDR3: TGTGCCAGCAGTTTACAACCAATTGGACAGGGACCCGATCAGCCCCAGCATTTT. Translated: CASSLQPIGQGPDQPQHF.

J is TRBJ1-2 and V is TRBV7-9, with a tentative D call TRBD1 (5 bases). CDR3 size: 13 residues. With 4 bases removed from V and 8 bases from J, the gap between germline ends came to 14 bases. In germline, CDR1 is SEHNR, CDR2 FQNEAQ (reference sequence). The CDR3 here is CASSSAGGRGYTF. CDR3 DNA sequence: TGTGCCAGCAGCTCCGCGGGGGGTCGCGGCTACACCTTC.

J is TRBJ2-1 and V is TRBV7-2; 8 bases map to TRBD2. This CDR3 spans 15 amino acids. The V segment lost 5 bases and the J segment 8 bases; nucleotides outside the gene matches: 11. CDR1 and CDR2 from the germline V gene are SGHTA and FQGNSA. CDR3: CASSIIAGLRYEQFF. DNA of the CDR3: TGTGCCAGCAGCATAATAGCGGGATTGCGGTATGAGCAGTTCTTC.

V gene TRBV4-1 combines with J gene TRBJ2-7, with 9 bases lining up with TRBD2. From germline, CDR1 is MGHRA and CDR2 YSYEKL. The CDR3 totals 16 residues. V was pared by 1 base and J by 4 bases, with 8 bases of the junction left unmatched. The CDR3 DNA reads as TGCGCCAGCAGCCAAGTAGCGGGAGTAGTTGGGTACGAGCAGTACTTC. It translates to CASSQVAGVVGYEQYF.

The J gene is TRBJ2-3, the V gene TRBV27; D is ambiguous. The germline V gene encodes CDR1 MNHEY and CDR2 SMNVEV (reference sequence). Trimming took off 7 bases at V and 5 bases at J, with 7 bases between the two ends. This CDR3 spans 11 amino acids. The CDR3: CASKLLDTQYF. The CDR3 bases are TGTGCCAGCAAGTTGTTAGATACGCAGTATTTT.

This chain joins TRBV23-1 and TRBJ2-7, with D perhaps matching TRBD2 (5 bases). TRBV23-1 is reported as an ORF; its role is uncertain. The V and J ends lost 2 bases and 1 base respectively, with 12 bases between them. The CDR3 covers 15 residues. CDR3 DNA: TGCGCCAGCAGTCAACCGAGGGCAGAATCCTACGAGCAGTACTTC. Its translation: CASSQPRAESYEQYF.

J is TRBJ2-1 and V is TRBV4-1; the match to TRBD2 covers 14 bases. The J segment lost 8 bases and the V segment lost 4 bases, leaving 4 bases of the junction unmatched. The CDR3 consists of 15 residues. Germline V gene data show CDR1 as MGHRA and CDR2 as YSYEKL. This CDR3 is CASSPTSGRAYEQFF. The DNA of the CDR3 is TGCGCCAGCAGCCCGACTAGCGGGAGGGCCTATGAGCAGTTCTTC.

J is TRBJ2-6 and V is TRBV9, with D hard to call. The CDR3 totals 15 residues. V was pared by 3 bases and J by 1 base, with 8 bases between. Germline V lookup: CDR1 SGDLS, CDR2 YYNGEE. The CDR3 coding sequence is TGTGCCAGCAGCGATACAGTGTCTGGGGCCAACGTCCTGACTTTC. Its protein is CASSDTVSGANVLTF. The variable domain in full, with the rest retrieved from reference TRBV9 and TRBJ2-6, is DSGVTQTPKHLITATGQRVTLRCSPRSGDLSVYWYQQSLDQGLQFLIQYYNGEERAKGNILERFSAQQFPDLHSELNLSSLELGDSALYFCASSDTVSGANVLTFGAGSRLTVL.

This chain joins TRBV7-2 and TRBJ2-7, with a possible D match to TRBD1 (5 bases). Germline V gene sequence: CDR1 SGHTA, CDR2 FQGNSA. Trimming stripped 5 bases from V and 4 bases from J, with 12 bases between. The CDR3 runs to 13 residues. The DNA of the CDR3 is TGTGCCAGCAGCCCATGGGCAGGGTACGAGCAGTACTTC. This sequence encodes CASSPWAGYEQYF.

This sequence joins TRBV29-1 and TRBJ2-1; D unresolved. V was shortened by 7 bases and J by 7 bases, with 8 bases between the two germline ends. Germline-derived CDR1 and CDR2 are SQVTM and ANQGSEA. This CDR3 has 10 residues. The CDR3 reads CSAILNEQFF. The CDR3 region has the DNA TGCAGCGCTATATTAAATGAGCAGTTCTTC.

This clone was seen just once. The V and J genes are TRBV4-2 and TRBJ2-7, with D tentatively TRBD2 (7 bases). There are 16 residues in the CDR3. In germline, CDR1 is LGHNA, CDR2 YNFKEQ. V was pared by 4 bases and J by 3 bases, with 19 bases between. CDR3 residues: CASSPKTGGLDYEQYF. CDR3 nucleotides: TGTGCCAGCAGCCCCAAGACGGGGGGCCTGGACTACGAGCAGTACTTC.

The V gene is TRBV29-1, the J gene TRBJ2-7; no clear D. Looked up from germline, CDR1 is SQVTM and CDR2 is ANQGSEA. V gave up 0 bases and J gave up 5 bases, with 8 bases separating them. The CDR3 runs to 12 residues. The CDR3 loop reads CSVEDEPNEQYF. CDR3 DNA sequence: TGCAGCGTTGAAGATGAACCTAACGAGCAGTACTTC.

The chain is built from TRBV4-2 and TRBJ2-5; 12 positions match TRBD2. This CDR3 has 17 amino acids. V dropped 0 bases and J dropped 2; count of bases not matched to a gene: 4. Germline CDR1 is LGHNA and CDR2 is YNFKEQ. For the CDR3, the DNA is TGTGCCAGCAGCCAAGAAGAGACTAGCGGGAGTCAAGAGACCCAGTACTTC. It encodes CASSQEETSGSQETQYF.

This chain joins TRBV7-9 and TRBJ1-1; TRBD1 is a possible D gene (6 bases). This CDR3 spans 13 amino acids. Trimming stripped 1 base from V and 6 bases from J, with 9 bases between. From germline, CDR1 is SEHNR and CDR2 FQNEAQ (reference sequence). Here the CDR3 reads CASSLDRAAEAFF. CDR3 coding DNA: TGTGCCAGCAGCTTAGACAGGGCTGCTGAAGCTTTCTTT.

The chain employs TRBV6-6 and TRBJ2-7, with TRBD1 matching over 9 bases. The trim removed 2 bases at V and 4 bases at J, leaving 6 bases unmatched. Looked up from germline, CDR1 is MNHNY and CDR2 is SVGAGI (reference sequence). The CDR3 has 15 residues. The CDR3 sequence is CASSYGTGNFYEQYF. CDR3 in DNA: TGTGCCAGCAGTTACGGGACAGGGAATTTTTACGAGCAGTACTTC.

V and J are TRBV7-6 and TRBJ1-1; the D gene is possibly TRBD1 (6 bases). From germline, CDR1 is SGHVS and CDR2 FNYEAQ. This CDR3 comprises 13 residues. V dropped 5 bases and J dropped 4 bases, with 11 bases sitting between them. The CDR3 DNA reads TGTGCCAGCAGCGAGGGGGGGGCCACTGAAGCTTTCTTT. Protein: CASSEGGATEAFF.

V gene TRBV6-5 combines with J gene TRBJ2-5; D may match TRBD1 or TRBD2 (5 bases each). Trimming cost V 8 bases and J 7 bases, with 17 bases left between them. The CDR3 is made up of 13 amino acids. Germline loops: CDR1 MNHEY, CDR2 SVGAGI. For the CDR3, the DNA is TGTGCCAGCCGAGGGGCATCTTTGGGGACCCAGTACTTC. It is translated as CASRGASLGTQYF.